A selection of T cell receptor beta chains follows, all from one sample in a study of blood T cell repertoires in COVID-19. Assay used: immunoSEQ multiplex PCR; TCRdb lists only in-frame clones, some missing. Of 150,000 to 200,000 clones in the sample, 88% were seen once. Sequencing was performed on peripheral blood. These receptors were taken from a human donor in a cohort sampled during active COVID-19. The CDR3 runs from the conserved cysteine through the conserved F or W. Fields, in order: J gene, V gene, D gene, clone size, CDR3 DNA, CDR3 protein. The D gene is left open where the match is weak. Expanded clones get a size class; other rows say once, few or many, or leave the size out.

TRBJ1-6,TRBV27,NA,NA,TGTGCCAGCAGTTTCGGGTTGAATTCACCCCTCCACTTT,CASSFGLNSPLHF
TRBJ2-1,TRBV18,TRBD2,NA,TGTGCCAGCTCATCAACTAGCGGGAGCTTGAGTGAGCAGTTCTTC,CASSSTSGSLSEQFF
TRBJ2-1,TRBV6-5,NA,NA,TGTGCCAGCAAAGACCCGAGGGGACACTACAATGAGCAGTTCTTC,CASKDPRGHYNEQFF
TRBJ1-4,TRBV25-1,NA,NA,TGTGCCAGCGCAGACTATGAAAAACTGTTTTTT,CASADYEKLFF
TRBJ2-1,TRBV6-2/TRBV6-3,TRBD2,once,TGTGCCAGCAGTCCCGGGCGGGAGTCCAATGAGCAGTTCTTC,CASSPGRESNEQFF
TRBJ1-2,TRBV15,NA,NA,TGTGCCACCAGCAGAGATACAATGGATGGCTACACCTTC,CATSRDTMDGYTF
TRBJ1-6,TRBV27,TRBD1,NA,TGTGCCAGCAGTTCCCCGGGACAGGGTCGTTATTCACCCCTCCACTTT,CASSSPGQGRYSPLHF
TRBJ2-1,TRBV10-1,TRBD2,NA,TGCGCCAGCAGTGAAAAATTACGGACTAGCGGGAGGACCGATGAGCAGTTCTTC,CASSEKLRTSGRTDEQFF
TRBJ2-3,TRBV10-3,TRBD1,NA,TGTGCCAGCCGCAGGGGGCTCGACACAGATACGCAGTATTTT,CASRRGLDTDTQYF
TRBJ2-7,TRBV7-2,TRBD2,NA,TGTGCCAGCAGCTTAGGACTAGCGGGAGTTATTACCTACGAGCAGTACTTC,CASSLGLAGVITYEQYF
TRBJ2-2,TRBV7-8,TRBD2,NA,TGTGCCAGCAGCTCACGGACTAGCGGGAACACCGGGGAGCTGTTTTTT,CASSSRTSGNTGELFF
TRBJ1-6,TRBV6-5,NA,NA,TGTGCCAGCCGACAGGACTATAATTCACCCCTCCACTTT,CASRQDYNSPLHF
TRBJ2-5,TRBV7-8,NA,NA,TGTGCCAGCAGGGGTGGAGGGGAGACCCAGTACTTC,CASRGGGETQYF
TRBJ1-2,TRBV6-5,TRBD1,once,TGTGCCAGCAGCCGAACAGGGGCCCATGGCTACACCTTC,CASSRTGAHGYTF
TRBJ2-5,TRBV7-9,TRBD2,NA,TGTGCCAGCAGCCCTCGCGGGAGGGCGGAGACCCAGTACTTC,CASSPRGRAETQYF
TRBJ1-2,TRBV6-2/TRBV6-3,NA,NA,TGTGCCAGCAGTGACTTCATCAGGGTTTCAGGAGGCTACACCTTC,CASSDFIRVSGGYTF
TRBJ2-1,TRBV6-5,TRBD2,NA,TGTGCCAGCGAGCGGGAGGGAACCTACAATGAGCAGTTCTTC,CASEREGTYNEQFF
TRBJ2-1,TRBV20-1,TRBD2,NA,TGCAGTGCTAGTAGCGGGGGGGCCGATGAGCAGTTCTTC,CSASSGGADEQFF
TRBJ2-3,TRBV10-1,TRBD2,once,TGCGCCAGCAGTGAACTAGCGGGAGTGGTAGATACGCAGTATTTT,CASSELAGVVDTQYF
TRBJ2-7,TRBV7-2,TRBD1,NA,TGTGCCAGCAGCTCCCCGGACAGGGTTCGCGAGCAGTACTTC,CASSSPDRVREQYF
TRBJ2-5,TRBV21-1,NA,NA,TGTGCCAGCAGCAAAGGACAGGGGAAGATAGAGACCCAGTACTTC,CASSKGQGKIETQYF
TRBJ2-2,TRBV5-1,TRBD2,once,TGCGCCAGCAGCCTGGGGAAGCGGGGGGCCTTATACACCGGGGAGCTGTTTTTT,CASSLGKRGALYTGELFF
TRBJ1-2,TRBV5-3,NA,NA,TGTGCCAGAATCGCCTTCGACTGGGGCTACACCTTC,CARIAFDWGYTF
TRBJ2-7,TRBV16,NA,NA,TGTGCCAGCAGCCAATCAGCCAGAGGCTACGAGCAGTACTTC,CASSQSARGYEQYF
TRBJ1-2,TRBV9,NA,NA,TGTGCCAGCAGTTCAACAGACAGAAACTATGGCTACACCTTC,CASSSTDRNYGYTF
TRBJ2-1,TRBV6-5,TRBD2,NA,TGTGCCAGCAGTTACAGTGGGACTAGCGGGTATAATGAGCAGTTCTTC,CASSYSGTSGYNEQFF
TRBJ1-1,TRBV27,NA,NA,TGTGCCAGCAGTAAACTCACTGTTAGTGGTGAAGCTTTCTTT,CASSKLTVSGEAFF
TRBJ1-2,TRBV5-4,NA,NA,TGTGCCAGCAGCTTGTATCCAGGGATTCATGGCTACACCTTC,CASSLYPGIHGYTF
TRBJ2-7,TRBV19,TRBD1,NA,TGTGCCAGTAGTATGGTGGGGGACAGGGGACACGAGCAGTACTTC,CASSMVGDRGHEQYF
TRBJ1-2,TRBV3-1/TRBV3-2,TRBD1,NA,TGTGCCAGCAGCCATACAACACAGGGGGACACCTTC,CASSHTTQGDTF
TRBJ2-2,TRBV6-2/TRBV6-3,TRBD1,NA,TGTGCCAGCAGTTATAACCGGGGACAGGCCACCGGGGAGCTGTTTTTT,CASSYNRGQATGELFF
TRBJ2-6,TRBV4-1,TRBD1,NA,TGCGCCAGCAGCCAAAACCGGGACAGGGGATATGGATCTGGGGCCAACGTCCTGACTTTC,CASSQNRDRGYGSGANVLTF
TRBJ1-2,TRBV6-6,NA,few,TGTGCCAGCACCCAAATGGGGCAGACCTCCTATGGCTACACCTTC,CASTQMGQTSYGYTF
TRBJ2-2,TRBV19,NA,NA,TGTGCCAGTAGTATCCGGCGGGGGCCTTACACCGGGGAGCTGTTTTTT,CASSIRRGPYTGELFF
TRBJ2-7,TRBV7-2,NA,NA,TGTGCCAGCAGCTTAACTGGGACTGAGTACGAGCAGTACTTC,CASSLTGTEYEQYF
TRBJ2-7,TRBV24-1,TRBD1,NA,TGTGCCACCAGTGATCGTACAGGGGGTACCTACGAGCAGTACTTC,CATSDRTGGTYEQYF
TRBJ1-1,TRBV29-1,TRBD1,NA,TGCAGCGTTGGGACAGGTCGGACTGAAGCTTTCTTT,CSVGTGRTEAFF
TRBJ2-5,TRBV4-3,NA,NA,TGCGCCAGCAGCCAAGGTGCGGCAGAGAGAACCCAGTACTTC,CASSQGAAERTQYF
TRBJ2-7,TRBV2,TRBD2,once,TGTGCCAGCCGGGGACTAGCGGGAGTACAGTACTTC,CASRGLAGVQYF
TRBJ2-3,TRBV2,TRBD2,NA,TGTGCCAGCAACACCCGGGGGGGCACAGATACGCAGTATTTT,CASNTRGGTDTQYF
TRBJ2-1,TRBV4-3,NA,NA,TGCGCCAGCAGCCAAGATCTTGGGCTTTACAATGAGCAGTTCTTC,CASSQDLGLYNEQFF
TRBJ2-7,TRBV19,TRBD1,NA,TGTGCCACCTCCGGGACAGGGGGCTTCCAGCAGTACTTC,CATSGTGGFQQYF
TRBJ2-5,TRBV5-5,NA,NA,TGTGCCAGCATTAGAGGAGAGACCCAGTACTTC,CASIRGETQYF
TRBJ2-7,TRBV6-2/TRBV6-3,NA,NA,TGTGCCAGCACCCCCCATAGCGGAAACTCCTACGAGCAGTACTTC,CASTPHSGNSYEQYF
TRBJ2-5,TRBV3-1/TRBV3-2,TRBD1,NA,TGTGCCAGCAGCCAAGTCTGGACAGGGCGGGAAGAGACCCAGTACTTC,CASSQVWTGREETQYF
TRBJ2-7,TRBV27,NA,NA,TGTGCCAGCAGTTCTGGCCGTAACCTCTACGAGCAGTACTTC,CASSSGRNLYEQYF
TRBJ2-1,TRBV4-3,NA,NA,TGCGCCAGCAGCCAATACAACAGGGATTACAATGAGCAGTTCTTC,CASSQYNRDYNEQFF
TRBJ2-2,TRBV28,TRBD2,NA,TGTGCCAGCACGACTAGCGGGAGGGCCCCCGGGGAGCTGTTTTTT,CASTTSGRAPGELFF
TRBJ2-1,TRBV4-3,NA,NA,TGCGCCAGCAGCCAAGAAGCGGCGGTGTTTAGCGTGAGGGTGAGGGCTGAGCAGTTCTTC,CASSQEAAVFSVRVRAEQFF
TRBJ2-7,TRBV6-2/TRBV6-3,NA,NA,TGTGCCAGCAGTTACGTCGGGTACGAGCAGTACTTC,CASSYVGYEQYF
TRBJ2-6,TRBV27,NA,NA,TGTGCCAGCAGTTTAGAGTTACCGATCTCTGGGGCCAACGTCCTGACTTTC,CASSLELPISGANVLTF
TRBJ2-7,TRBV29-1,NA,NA,TGCAGCGTTTCGATAATGGGGGGAAGCGAGCAGTACTTC,CSVSIMGGSEQYF
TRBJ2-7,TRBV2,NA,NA,TGTGCCAGCAGTGAATTCGGCTCCTACGAGCAGTACTTC,CASSEFGSYEQYF
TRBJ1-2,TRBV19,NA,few,TGTGCCAGTAGGGAATACAGAGGCTACACCTTC,CASREYRGYTF
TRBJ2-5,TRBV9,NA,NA,TGTGCCAGCAGCGTAGGGACACGGGAGACCCAGTACTTC,CASSVGTRETQYF
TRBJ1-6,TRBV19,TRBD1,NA,TGTGCCAGCGAGGACAGGAGGAATTCACCCCTCCACTTT,CASEDRRNSPLHF
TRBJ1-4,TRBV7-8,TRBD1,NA,TGTGCCAGCAGCTCGGGACAGACTAATGAAAAACTGTTTTTT,CASSSGQTNEKLFF
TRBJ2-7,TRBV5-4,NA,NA,TGTGCCAGCAGCCTGATCGGACAGTCCTTCTACGAGCAGTACTTC,CASSLIGQSFYEQYF
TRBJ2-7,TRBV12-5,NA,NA,TGTGCTAGTGGTTTGGGAACTTACGAGCAGTACTTC,CASGLGTYEQYF
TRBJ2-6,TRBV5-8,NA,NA,TGTGCCAGCAGCTTTGGCTCCAGGTCTGGGGCCAACGTCCTGACTTTC,CASSFGSRSGANVLTF